This T cell receptor (beta chain) was retrieved from a study of beta chain features in type 1 diabetes. Trimming cost V 4 bases and J 8 bases, with 11 bases left between them. This CDR3 is built from 12 residues. Germline V gene data show CDR1 as MNHEY and CDR2 as SVGAGI. Overall study results and limits: TCRB CDR3s were moderately but significantly shorter in Type 1 diabetes patients in all four CD4+ subsets. Patients showed naive, central memory and Treg TCRB repertoires that appeared more similar than those of healthy donors. Individuals with type 1 diabetes displayed fewer insertions and more deletions at VDJ junctions.

This clone came up a few times. Its antigen is unknown. Reverse transcription of all isolated RNA meant that expressed TCRB transcripts were sequenced. Using immunoSEQ multiplex PCR, the repertoire was profiled, and TCRdb retains in-frame clones only, with some absent. Of around 300,000 clones in the sample, approximately 16% were seen once. Purity (above 98%) was reached by all sorted populations. This clonotype originated in a man aged 18-30 years with type 1 diabetes. The sequenced sample consisted of naive CD4+ T cells from blood. The chain joins TRBV6-5 to TRBJ1-1; D is unclear. The CDR3 sequence: CASSFPGREAFF. The CDR3 bases are TGTGCCAGCAGTTTTCCGGGGAGGGAAGCTTTCTTT.